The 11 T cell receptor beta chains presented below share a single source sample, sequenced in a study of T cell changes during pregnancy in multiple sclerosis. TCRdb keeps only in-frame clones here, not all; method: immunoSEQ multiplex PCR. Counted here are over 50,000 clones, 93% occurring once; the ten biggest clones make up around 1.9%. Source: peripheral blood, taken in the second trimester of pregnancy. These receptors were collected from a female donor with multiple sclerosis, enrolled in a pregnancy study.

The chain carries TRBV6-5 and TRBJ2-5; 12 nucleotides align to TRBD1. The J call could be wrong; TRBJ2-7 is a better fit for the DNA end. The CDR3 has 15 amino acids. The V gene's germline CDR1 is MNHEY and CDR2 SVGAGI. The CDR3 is CASSYRDRGPYEQYF. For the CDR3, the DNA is TGTGCCAGCAGTTACCGGGACAGGGGGCCCTACGAGCAGTACTTC.

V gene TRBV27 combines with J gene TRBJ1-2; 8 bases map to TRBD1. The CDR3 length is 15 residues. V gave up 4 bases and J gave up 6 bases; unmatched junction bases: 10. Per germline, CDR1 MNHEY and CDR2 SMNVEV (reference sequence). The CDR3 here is CASSSGQGILHGYTF. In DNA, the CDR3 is TGTGCCAGCAGTTCCGGACAGGGTATTCTTCATGGCTACACCTTC.

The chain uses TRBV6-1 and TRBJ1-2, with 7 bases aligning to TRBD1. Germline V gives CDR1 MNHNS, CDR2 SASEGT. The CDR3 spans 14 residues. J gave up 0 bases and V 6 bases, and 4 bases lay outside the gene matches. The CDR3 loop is CASSRGTANYGYTF. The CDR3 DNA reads TGTGCCAGCAGCCGGGGGACAGCTAACTATGGCTACACCTTC.

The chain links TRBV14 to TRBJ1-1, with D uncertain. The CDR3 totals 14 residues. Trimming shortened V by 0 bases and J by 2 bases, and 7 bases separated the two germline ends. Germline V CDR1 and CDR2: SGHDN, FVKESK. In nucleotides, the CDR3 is TGTGCCAGCAGCCAAGAATCTGTAAACACTGAAGCTTTCTTT. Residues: CASSQESVNTEAFF.

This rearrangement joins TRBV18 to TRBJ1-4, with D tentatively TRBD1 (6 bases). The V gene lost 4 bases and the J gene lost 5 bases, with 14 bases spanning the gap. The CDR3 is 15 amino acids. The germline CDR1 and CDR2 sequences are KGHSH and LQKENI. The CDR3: CASSLRTAINEKLFF. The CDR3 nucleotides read TGTGCCAGCTCACTGCGGACAGCTATAAATGAAAAACTGTTTTTT.

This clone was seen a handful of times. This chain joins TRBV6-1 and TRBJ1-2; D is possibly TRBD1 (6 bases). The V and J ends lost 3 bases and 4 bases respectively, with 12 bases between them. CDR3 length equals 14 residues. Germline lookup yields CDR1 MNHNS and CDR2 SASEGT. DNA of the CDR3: TGTGCCAGCAGTGATGGGACAACCAGCTATGGCTACACCTTC. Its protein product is CASSDGTTSYGYTF.

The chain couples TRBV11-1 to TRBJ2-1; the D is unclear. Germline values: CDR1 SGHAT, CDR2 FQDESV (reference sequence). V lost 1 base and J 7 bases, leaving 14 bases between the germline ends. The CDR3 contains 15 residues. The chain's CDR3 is CASSLGSAVGNEQFF. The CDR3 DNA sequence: TGTGCCAGCAGCTTAGGGTCGGCGGTCGGGAATGAGCAGTTCTTC.

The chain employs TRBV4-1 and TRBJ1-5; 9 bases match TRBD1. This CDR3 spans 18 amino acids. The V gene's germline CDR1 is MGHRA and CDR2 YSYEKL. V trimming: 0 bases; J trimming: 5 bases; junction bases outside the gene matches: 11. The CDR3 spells CASSQDPGGTGNYQPQHF. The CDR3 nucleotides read TGCGCCAGCAGCCAAGACCCCGGGGGGACAGGGAATTATCAGCCCCAGCATTTT.

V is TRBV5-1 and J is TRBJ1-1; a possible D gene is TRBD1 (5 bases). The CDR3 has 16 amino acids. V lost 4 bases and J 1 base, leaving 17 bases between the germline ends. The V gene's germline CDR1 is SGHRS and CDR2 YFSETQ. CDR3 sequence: CASSRGTLGRNTEAFF. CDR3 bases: TGCGCCAGCAGCCGGGGGACGCTGGGGCGGAACACTGAAGCTTTCTTT.

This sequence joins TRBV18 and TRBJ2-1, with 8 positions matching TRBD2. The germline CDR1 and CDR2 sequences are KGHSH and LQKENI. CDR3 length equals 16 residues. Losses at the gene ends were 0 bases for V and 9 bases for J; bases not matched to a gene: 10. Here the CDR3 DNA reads TGTGCCAGCTCACCACCGGACAGCGGGAGATTGAGTGAGCAGTTCTTC. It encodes CASSPPDSGRLSEQFF.

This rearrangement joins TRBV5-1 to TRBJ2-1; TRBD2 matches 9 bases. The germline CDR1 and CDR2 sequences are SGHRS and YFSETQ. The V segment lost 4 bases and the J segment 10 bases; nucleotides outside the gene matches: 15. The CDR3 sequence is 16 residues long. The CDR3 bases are TGCGCCAGCAGCCCTTTAGCGGGAGCCGACTCGGGGGAGCAGTTCTTC. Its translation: CASSPLAGADSGEQFF. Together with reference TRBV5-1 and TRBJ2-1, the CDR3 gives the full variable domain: KAGVTQTPRYLIKTRGQQVTLSCSPISGHRSVSWYQQTPGQGLQFLFEYFSETQRNKGNFPGRFSGRQFSNSRSEMNVSTLELGDSALYLCASSPLAGADSGEQFFGPGTRLTVL.